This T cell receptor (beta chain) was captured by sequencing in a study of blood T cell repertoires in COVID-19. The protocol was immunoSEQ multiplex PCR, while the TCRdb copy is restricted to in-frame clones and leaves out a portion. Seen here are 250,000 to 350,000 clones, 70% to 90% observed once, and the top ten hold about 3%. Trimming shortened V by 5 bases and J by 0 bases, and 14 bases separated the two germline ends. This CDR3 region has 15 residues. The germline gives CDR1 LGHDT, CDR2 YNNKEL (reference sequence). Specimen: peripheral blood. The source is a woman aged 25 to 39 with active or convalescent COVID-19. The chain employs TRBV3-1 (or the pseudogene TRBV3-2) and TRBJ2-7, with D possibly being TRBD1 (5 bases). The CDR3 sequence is CASSYLDSHSYEQYF. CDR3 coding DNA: TGTGCCAGCAGCTACCTCGACAGTCACTCCTACGAGCAGTACTTC.